Listed here are 22 T cell receptor beta chains from one sample, sequenced in a study of T cell responses to AZD1222 COVID-19 vaccine. Method: immunoSEQ multiplex PCR; TCRdb's copy keeps in-frame clones and lacks some. The sample lists 120,000 to 150,000 clones, more than 75% seen once, with 1.9% in the top ten. The source material was peripheral blood, sampled 28 days after the second AZD1222 dose. Receptors were obtained from an adult who received the AZD1222 COVID-19 vaccine.

The chain links TRBV19 to TRBJ1-2, with TRBD1 as a possible D gene (6 bases). Trimming took off 3 bases at V and 3 bases at J, with 11 bases between the two ends. CDR3 size: 14 residues. CDR1 LNHDA and CDR2 SQIVND come from the germline V gene (reference sequence). The CDR3 here is CASSIPGEHYGYTF. In nucleotides, the CDR3 is TGTGCCAGTAGTATCCCAGGGGAGCACTATGGCTACACCTTC.

The rearrangement joins TRBV2 to TRBJ1-2; D possibly corresponds to TRBD1 (5 bases). The germline CDR1 and CDR2 sequences are SNHLY and FYNNEI. This CDR3 contains 12 residues. The V gene lost 9 bases and the J gene lost 5 bases, with 13 bases spanning the gap. The CDR3 region is CASERGEYGYTF. Written as DNA, the CDR3 is TGTGCCAGTGAGAGAGGGGAATATGGCTACACCTTC.

The rearrangement links TRBV9 to TRBJ1-3; D unclear. Trimming shortened V by 0 bases and J by 2 bases, and 9 bases separated the two germline ends. Per the germline V gene, CDR1 is SGDLS and CDR2 is YYNGEE. The CDR3 sequence is 15 residues long. CDR3 coding DNA: TGTGCCAGCAGCGTAGTTGGAGAGACTGGAAACACCATATATTTT. It yields the protein CASSVVGETGNTIYF.

V gene TRBV2 combines with J gene TRBJ2-7, with no clear D. The CDR3 sequence is 11 residues long. CDR1 and CDR2 (germline): SNHLY, FYNNEI. Trimming cost V 4 bases and J 3 bases, with 4 bases left between them. In nucleotides, the CDR3 is TGTGCCAGCAGTGCCTTCTACGAGCAGTACTTC. This encodes CASSAFYEQYF.

The V and J genes are TRBV9 and TRBJ1-6, with D perhaps matching TRBD1 (5 bases). Deletions cut 2 bases from V and 7 bases from J, with 13 bases between. Germline loops: CDR1 SGDLS, CDR2 YYNGEE. This CDR3 comprises 15 residues. The CDR3 DNA is TGTGCCAGCAGCGTGAGCGGGACGGTAAATTCACCCCTCCACTTT. Encoded protein: CASSVSGTVNSPLHF.

V and J are TRBV5-1 and TRBJ1-6, with TRBD1 matching 9 bases. Trimming cost V 4 bases and J 9 bases; bases outside gene matches: 11. The length of the CDR3 is 16 residues. CDR1 and CDR2 (germline): SGHRS, YFSETQ. The CDR3 nucleotides read TGCGCCAGCAGCCTGGCGGACAGGGGAACGATTTCACCCCTCCACTTT. Its translation is CASSLADRGTISPLHF. The whole variable domain, remainder taken from reference TRBV5-1 and TRBJ1-6, is KAGVTQTPRYLIKTRGQQVTLSCSPISGHRSVSWYQQTPGQGLQFLFEYFSETQRNKGNFPGRFSGRQFSNSRSEMNVSTLELGDSALYLCASSLADRGTISPLHFGNGTRLTVT.

The V gene is TRBV11-2, the J gene TRBJ1-2; 9 positions agree with TRBD1. The CDR3 runs 13 residues. Trimming cost V 5 bases and J 8 bases; bases outside gene matches: 6. Germline loops: CDR1 SGHAT, CDR2 FQNNGV. The CDR3: CASSPGQGYGYTF. The CDR3 nucleotides read TGTGCCAGCAGCCCTGGACAGGGGTACGGCTACACCTTC.

V and J are TRBV2 and TRBJ1-1, with D perhaps matching TRBD1 (5 bases). Germline V gene data show CDR1 as SNHLY and CDR2 as FYNNEI. V was clipped by 9 bases and J by 0 bases, with 8 bases between them. CDR3 length: 12 amino acids. As DNA, the CDR3 is TGTGCCAGGGGGGGGTTGAACACTGAAGCTTTCTTT. It encodes CARGGLNTEAFF.

The chain has TRBV27 and TRBJ2-7; 8 positions match TRBD2. The CDR3 has 15 residues. The V and J ends lost 8 bases and 2 bases, in that order; junction bases with no gene match: 11. CDR1 MNHEY and CDR2 SMNVEV come from the germline V gene (reference sequence). The CDR3 protein is CASASQREPAYEQYF. In DNA form, the CDR3 reads TGTGCCAGCGCCTCCCAGCGGGAGCCTGCCTACGAGCAGTACTTC.

The CDR3 DNA is TGCGCCAGCAGCCAAGACCCCGGTCGGCCGAATTCACCCCTCCACTTT. Protein: CASSQDPGRPNSPLHF. The chain is built from TRBV4-1 and TRBJ1-6, with D unclear. The length of the CDR3 is 16 residues. V lost 0 bases and J 7 bases, leaving 13 bases between the germline ends. Germline assignment: CDR1 MGHRA and CDR2 YSYEKL.

The V call is TRBV5-5, the J call TRBJ1-2; maybe TRBD1 (6 bases). Germline V gives CDR1 SGHKS, CDR2 YYEKEE (reference sequence). The CDR3 extends over 11 amino acids. Trimming cost V 2 bases and J 10 bases, with 9 bases left between them. CDR3 bases: TGTGCCAGCAGCTTCCCAGGGGACTACACCTTC. Translation gives CASSFPGDYTF. The entire variable domain, with the rest obtained from reference TRBV5-5 and TRBJ1-2, is as follows: DAGVTQSPTHLIKTRGQQVTLRCSPISGHKSVSWYQQVLGQGPQFIFQYYEKEERGRGNFPDRFSARQFPNYSSELNVNALLLGDSALYLCASSFPGDYTFGSGTRLTVV.

The V and J genes are TRBV7-9 and TRBJ1-6; D might be TRBD1 (6 bases). There are 15 residues in the CDR3. Germline V CDR1 and CDR2: SEHNR, FQNEAQ (reference sequence). V lost 5 bases, J lost 4 bases, and 12 bases lay in between. The CDR3 DNA reads as TGTGCCAGCAGCGGGGGGACAAATTATAATTCACCCCTCCACTTT. This encodes CASSGGTNYNSPLHF.

The chain carries TRBV5-5 and TRBJ2-5; maybe TRBD1 (5 bases). CDR3 size: 16 residues. Germline V CDR1 and CDR2: SGHKS, YYEKEE (reference sequence). Between the trimmed V and J ends, which lost 0 bases and 0 bases, there was a span of 12 bases. Here the CDR3 DNA reads TGTGCCAGCAGCTTGGGGGGCGTCGGGTACCAAGAGACCCAGTACTTC. This encodes CASSLGGVGYQETQYF.

The J gene is TRBJ2-1, the V gene TRBV5-4, with 10 positions matching TRBD2. Unmatched junction bases numbered 17, after V lost 2 bases and J lost 9 bases. The germline V gene encodes CDR1 SGHNT and CDR2 YYREEE (reference sequence). This CDR3 contains 18 residues. As DNA, the CDR3 is TGTGCCAGCAGCTTAAAGGGGACGAGCGGGGGGGCCCACGTTGAGCAGTTCTTC. Amino acid sequence: CASSLKGTSGGAHVEQFF. The full variable domain, completed using reference TRBV5-4 and TRBJ2-1, is ETGVTQSPTHLIKTRGQQVTLRCSSQSGHNTVSWYQQALGQGPQFIFQYYREEENGRGNFPPRFSGLQFPNYSSELNVNALELDDSALYLCASSLKGTSGGAHVEQFFGPGTRLTVL.

Comment on this clone: Other nucleotide sequences from this sample produce the same CDR3. This chain joins TRBV6-2 or TRBV6-3 and TRBJ2-5; D not resolved. From germline, CDR1 is MNHEY and CDR2 SVGEGT. CDR3 length: 12 residues. Deletions cut 0 bases from V and 5 bases from J, with 4 bases between. For the CDR3, the DNA is TGTGCCAGCAGTTACTCAGTCGAGACCCAGTACTTC. Translated: CASSYSVETQYF.

CDR3 region: CASSSHQGQGGYSNQPQHF. CDR3 DNA: TGTGCCAGCAGTTCCCACCAAGGGCAGGGGGGATATAGCAATCAGCCCCAGCATTTT. The V call is TRBV27, the J call TRBJ1-5, with 7 bases fitting TRBD1. With 4 bases clipped from V and 0 bases from J, the junction kept 15 bases outside the gene matches. The CDR3 totals 19 residues. Germline CDR1 and CDR2: MNHEY and SMNVEV (reference sequence).

The CDR3 here is CASSPQSLGRPTDTQYF. The CDR3 DNA is TGTGCCAGCAGCCCCCAATCGTTGGGGAGGCCCACAGATACGCAGTATTTT. The chain carries TRBV3-1 (or the pseudogene TRBV3-2) and TRBJ2-3, with D perhaps TRBD2 (6 bases). The length of the CDR3 is 17 residues. Germline-derived CDR1 and CDR2 are LGHDT and YNNKEL (reference sequence). Trimming left V 4 bases short and J 2 bases short, with 19 bases between.

The CDR3 DNA is TGCGCCAGCAGCCAAGAAGGACCGGGACAGGGTCAGAGCTCCTATAATTCACCCCTCCACTTT. Its protein product is CASSQEGPGQGQSSYNSPLHF. The chain carries TRBV4-1 and TRBJ1-6; 9 bases are shared with TRBD1. V lost 0 bases, J lost 0 bases, and 12 bases stayed unmatched. CDR1 and CDR2 (germline): MGHRA, YSYEKL. The CDR3 runs to 21 residues.

The gene calls are TRBV7-3 and TRBJ2-1, with 7 bases lining up with TRBD2. The junction had 7 bases not matched to a gene; V was cut back by 5 bases and J by 6 bases. CDR1 and CDR2 from the germline V gene are SGHTA and FQGTGA. This CDR3 is 14 amino acids long. CDR3 sequence (DNA): TGTGCCAGCAGCCAGCTGAGGACTAGCAATGAGCAGTTCTTC. It codes for CASSQLRTSNEQFF.

This rearrangement joins TRBV20-1 to TRBJ2-1; TRBD1 might be the D (6 bases). Trimming removed 6 bases from V and 3 bases from J, with 6 bases in between. The CDR3 loop spans 11 amino acids. Germline V gives CDR1 DFQATT, CDR2 SNEGSKA (reference sequence). CDR3 region: CSARGYNEQFF. The CDR3 DNA is TGCAGTGCCAGGGGCTACAATGAGCAGTTCTTC.

The chain couples TRBV2 to TRBJ1-5; a possible D gene is TRBD1 (6 bases). The CDR3 spans 16 residues. Germline V gene lookup returns CDR1 SNHLY and CDR2 FYNNEI. The V gene lost 6 bases and the J gene lost 0 bases, with 15 bases spanning the gap. The CDR3 DNA reads as TGTGCCAGCAGACAAGAGACAGGAGTTAGCAATCAGCCCCAGCATTTT. The encoded protein is CASRQETGVSNQPQHF. The variable domain in full, with the rest retrieved from reference TRBV2 and TRBJ1-5, is EPEVTQTPSHQVTQMGQEVILRCVPISNHLYFYWYRQILGQKVEFLVSFYNNEISEKSEIFDDQFSVERPDGSNFTLKIRSTKLEDSAMYFCASRQETGVSNQPQHFGDGTRLSIL.

The chain combines TRBV19 with TRBJ1-6; no definite D call. Germline V gene data show CDR1 as LNHDA and CDR2 as SQIVND (reference sequence). The CDR3 sequence is 15 residues long. With 2 bases removed from V and 5 bases from J, the gap between germline ends came to 10 bases. CDR3 loop: CASSIITANNSPLHF. DNA of the CDR3: TGTGCCAGTAGTATAATAACGGCGAATAATTCACCCCTCCACTTT.